This entry concerns a single T cell receptor (beta chain). The record originates from a study of Graves' ophthalmopathy and Graves' hyperthyroidism. The V and J ends lost 8 bases and 10 bases respectively, with 15 bases between them. CDR1 is SGHTA and CDR2 is FQGNSA in the germline V gene. CDR3 length: 13 amino acids. RNA transcripts were the source from which TCR beta CDR3 regions were amplified. After a first-round RT-PCR with HTBI primers, a second-round multiplex PCR was run. One entry per CDR3 protein, called by TCRdb with MiXCR from the multiplex PCR reads. The sample has just over 400,000 distinct CDR3 sequences, roughly 21% seen once.

This clonotype was obtained from a woman aged 18-29 years with stable Graves' hyperthyroidism. Sequenced input: peripheral blood. The chain joins TRBV7-2 to TRBJ1-6, with D hard to call. The CDR3 protein is CASALRGDSPLHF. The DNA for the CDR3 is TGTGCCAGCGCCCTCCGGGGTGACTCACCCCTCCACTTT. Variable domain in full (rest from reference TRBV7-2 and TRBJ1-6): GAGVSQSPSNKVTEKGKDVELRCDPISGHTALYWYRQSLGQGLEFLIYFQGNSAPDKSGLPSDRFSAERTGGSVSTLTIQRTQQEDSAVYLCASALRGDSPLHFGNGTRLTVT.